The entry below gives a single TCR beta chain sequence along with its context. Its cognate antigen is unknown. V lost 2 bases to trimming and J lost 10 bases; unmatched junction nucleotides: 10. Germline V gives CDR1 SGHVS, CDR2 FQNEAQ. This CDR3 spans 14 amino acids. This specimen comes from a study of cytomegalovirus exposure and HLA in healthy donors. Study-level information: Among 150 million to 200 million T cells, an earlier analysis found roughly 120 million unique TCR beta sequences. General study findings and limits: Analysis was performed later, and it showed HLA-associated TCR beta chains to be more clonally expanded than equally common others. The availability of immune exposure information extended only to CMV serostatus.

PCR employed 60 Vbeta and 13 Jbeta primers. Generated by immunoSEQ multiplex PCR, the TCRdb table keeps only in-frame clones and is missing some. The sample records around 150,000 clones, under 80% being singletons. There were likely unrecorded immune exposures, though donors were nominally healthy when sampled. The chain has TRBV7-8 and TRBJ1-2, with TRBD1 matching 7 bases. This TCR came from a man aged 40-49 years in good health and CMV-seronegative. What was sequenced was PBMCs. CDR3 region: CASSLKGGAGFYTF. The CDR3 coding sequence is TGTGCCAGCAGCTTAAAAGGGGGCGCGGGGTTCTACACCTTC. Based on the CDR3 plus reference TRBV7-8 and TRBJ1-2, the full variable domain is GAGVSQSPRYKVAKRGQDVALRCDPISGHVSLFWYQQALGQGPEFLTYFQNEAQLDKSGLPSDRFFAERPEGSVSTLKIQRTQQEDSAVYLCASSLKGGAGFYTFGSGTRLTVV.